Below, 7 T cell receptor beta chains from the same sample are listed, as sequenced in a study of cytomegalovirus exposure and HLA in healthy donors (dated by TCRdb to the late 2010s). Libraries were prepared through the immunoSEQ multiplex PCR assay. The multiplex PCR relied on a mix of 60 forward primers for TCR Vbeta segments and 13 reverse primers for TCR Jbeta segments. TCRdb took this table from immuneACCESS and kept in-frame rearrangements with V and J called. Such tables lack part of the clones; where checked against another copy, unresolved V genes explain under half of the gap, and the rest is unexplained. This sample holds around 100,000 clones; 50% to 65% were observed only once. Less than 4.5% of the sample is taken by the ten largest. Sequencing input: PBMCs. The receptor source for this set is a man younger than 45 in good health and CMV-seropositive.

CDR3 in DNA: TGTGCCAGCAGCCAAGACCTTTTCTATGGCTACACCTTC. Translation gives CASSQDLFYGYTF. The genes are TRBV14 and TRBJ1-2; D not resolved. V was clipped by 0 bases and J by 4 bases, with 6 bases between them. The CDR3 runs 13 residues. Looked up from germline, CDR1 is SGHDN and CDR2 is FVKESK.

The chain joins TRBV5-1 to TRBJ1-1; no clear D. The V end was cut by 4 bases, the J end by 1 base, with 11 bases between. The CDR3 consists of 14 residues. Germline V gene data show CDR1 as SGHRS and CDR2 as YFSETQ. This CDR3 is CASSVGRSNTEAFF. The CDR3, as DNA: TGCGCCAGCAGCGTAGGGAGGTCGAACACTGAAGCTTTCTTT.

About this clone: This sample also contains other DNA sequences that code for the same CDR3. The chain has TRBV5-1 and TRBJ2-5, with D possibly matching TRBD2 (5 bases). Germline CDR1 reads SGHRS; CDR2 reads YFSETQ. Trimming cost V 5 bases and J 5 bases, with 16 bases left between them. The CDR3 contains 14 residues. CDR3 amino acids: CASSSGPSGETQYF. The CDR3 region has the DNA TGCGCCAGCAGTTCCGGACCTTCGGGGGAGACCCAGTACTTC.

The rearrangement uses TRBV6-1 and TRBJ1-1; the D gene is possibly TRBD1 (5 bases). V was trimmed by 3 bases and J by 6 bases, leaving 14 bases between them. Germline V CDR1 and CDR2: MNHNS, SASEGT. The CDR3 spans 14 residues. CDR3 bases: TGTGCCAGCAGTGAGCGGGGACGCGGCGCTGAAGCTTTCTTT. Translation gives CASSERGRGAEAFF.

The chain is built from TRBV6-1 and TRBJ1-1, with 7 positions matching TRBD1. Per germline, CDR1 MNHNS and CDR2 SASEGT. The CDR3 length is 15 residues. J was trimmed by 1 base and V by 0 bases; bases with no gene match: 2. For the CDR3, the DNA is TGTGCCAGCAGTGAAGCAGCAGGGGGGAACACTGAAGCTTTCTTT. Amino acid sequence: CASSEAAGGNTEAFF.

This chain connects TRBV7-6 to TRBJ2-1; 9 nucleotides line up with TRBD2. The length of the CDR3 is 17 residues. Germline CDR1 is SGHVS and CDR2 is FNYEAQ. J lost 0 bases, V lost 5 bases, and 8 bases had no gene match. CDR3 in DNA: TGTGCCAGCAGCGGAGCGGGGGGATGGAGCTCCTACAATGAGCAGTTCTTC. Encoded protein: CASSGAGGWSSYNEQFF.

CDR3 sequence reads: CASSVQGTHYGYTF. Written as DNA, the CDR3 is TGTGCCAGCAGTGTACAGGGGACTCACTATGGCTACACCTTC. The J gene is TRBJ1-2, the V gene TRBV6-5; 7 bases fit TRBD1. This CDR3 comprises 14 residues. CDR1 MNHEY and CDR2 SVGAGI come from the germline V gene. Trimming removed 5 bases from V and 3 bases from J; junction bases left unmatched: 6.